The source of this T cell receptor beta chain is a study of blood T cell repertoires in COVID-19. About the research overall: COVID-19 samples collected from the United States, Italy and Spain covered acute and convalescent phases.

Measured with immunoSEQ multiplex PCR; TCRdb has only the in-frame clones, and not every one. Among about 460,000 clones listed, approximately 86% were seen once. This sequence was found in a woman aged 60-70 years who had recovered from COVID-19. Sequenced: PBMCs or T cells enriched from blood (not recorded which).

The CDR3, as DNA: TGTGCCAGCATTAAGTTGCGGGGGGGCTCCACCGGGGAGCTGTTTTTT. Its protein is CASIKLRGGSTGELFF. V is TRBV2 and J is TRBJ2-2, with TRBD2 identical over 9 bases. J gave up 4 bases and V 7 bases, and 10 bases lay outside the gene matches. Per germline, CDR1 SNHLY and CDR2 FYNNEI. This CDR3 comprises 16 residues.